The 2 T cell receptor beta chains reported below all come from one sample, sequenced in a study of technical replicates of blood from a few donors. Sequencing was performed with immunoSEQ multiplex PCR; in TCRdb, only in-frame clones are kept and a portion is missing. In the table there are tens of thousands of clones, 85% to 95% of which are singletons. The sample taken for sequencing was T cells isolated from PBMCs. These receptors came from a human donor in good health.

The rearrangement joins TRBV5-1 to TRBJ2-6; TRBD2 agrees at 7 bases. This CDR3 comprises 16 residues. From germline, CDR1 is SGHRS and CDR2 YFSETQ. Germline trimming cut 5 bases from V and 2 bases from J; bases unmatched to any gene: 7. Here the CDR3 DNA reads TGCGCCAGCAGTACCACGGCGGGAGCTGGGGCCAACGTCCTGACTTTC. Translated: CASSTTAGAGANVLTF.

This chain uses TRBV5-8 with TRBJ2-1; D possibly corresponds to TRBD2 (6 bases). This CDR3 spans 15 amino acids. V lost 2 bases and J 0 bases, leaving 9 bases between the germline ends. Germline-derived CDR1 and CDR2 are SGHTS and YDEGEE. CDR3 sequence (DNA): TGTGCCAGCAGCTTAGACGGGAGCTCCTACAATGAGCAGTTCTTC. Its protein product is CASSLDGSSYNEQFF.